Listed here are 5 T cell receptor beta chains from one sample, sequenced in a study of blood T cell repertoires in COVID-19. The repertoire was sequenced with immunoSEQ multiplex PCR; TCRdb's copy has only in-frame clones and lacks some. This table holds fewer than 400,000 clones, roughly 90% found once. Sequencing was performed on peripheral blood. All receptors derive from a woman aged 30 to 39 with COVID-19, enrolled during active disease.

The chain uses TRBV27 and TRBJ2-5, with 8 bases fitting TRBD2. CDR3 length: 14 residues. V lost 4 bases to trimming and J lost 3 bases; unmatched junction nucleotides: 4. The germline V gene encodes CDR1 MNHEY and CDR2 SMNVEV (reference sequence). The CDR3 sequence: CASSSMRGEETQYF. CDR3 DNA sequence: TGTGCCAGCAGTTCTATGCGGGGGGAAGAGACCCAGTACTTC.

The V and J genes are TRBV30 and TRBJ1-3; D might be TRBD1 (5 bases). The CDR3 consists of 13 residues. CDR1 and CDR2 from the germline V gene are GTSNPN and SVGIG (reference sequence). The CDR3 DNA follows: TGTGCTGGTGGGGGAGGAACTGGAAACACCATATATTTT. Translated: CAGGGGTGNTIYF.

CDR3 region: CASSPRGWDNSPLHF. The CDR3 coding sequence is TGTGCCAGCAGCCCGAGAGGCTGGGATAATTCACCCCTCCACTTT. The genes are TRBV3-1 (or the pseudogene TRBV3-2) and TRBJ1-6; D remains unclear. The V end lost 4 bases, the J end lost 5 bases, and 12 bases lay between the germline ends. The CDR3 runs to 15 residues. Germline lookup yields CDR1 LGHDT and CDR2 YNNKEL (reference sequence).

This CDR3 reads CASSEAGTYGYTF. The CDR3 nucleotides are TGTGCCAGTAGTGAGGCGGGGACCTATGGCTACACCTTC. The chain links TRBV19 to TRBJ1-2; D perhaps matches TRBD1 (5 bases). The germline V gene encodes CDR1 LNHDA and CDR2 SQIVND (reference sequence). Trimming removed 5 bases at V and 4 bases at J, with 11 bases between. The CDR3 consists of 13 residues.

This chain connects TRBV11-2 to TRBJ2-3, with 10 nucleotides matching TRBD2. There are 17 residues in the CDR3. J gave up 3 bases and V 1 base, and 7 bases lay outside the gene matches. Germline CDR1 and CDR2: SGHAT and FQNNGV. CDR3 bases: TGTGCCAGCAGCTTAGGGGTAGCGGGGGGTCAGACAGATACGCAGTATTTT. Translated, it gives CASSLGVAGGQTDTQYF.